This T cell receptor (beta chain) was identified during a study of T-cell reconstitution after alpha-beta-depleted transplantation in children. Construction of the TCRbeta library involved unique molecular identifiers. A single record per CDR3 protein comes from TCRdb applying MiXCR to the PCR reads. Of 500,000 to 600,000 distinct CDR3 sequences in the sample, 25% to 30% were seen once. The CDR3 contains 14 residues. The germline CDR1 and CDR2 sequences are DFQATT and SNEGSKA (reference sequence). The ends lost 6 bases at V and 4 bases at J; junction bases unmatched: 8. The receptor's source is a boy younger than two with Wiskott-Aldrich syndrome, due to receive a stem cell transplant. The chain has TRBV20-1 and TRBJ2-3, with 9 nucleotides matching TRBD2. The sequencing here drew on PBMCs, taken before TCRalphabeta/CD19-depleted stem cell transplant. CDR3 residues: CSATGLANPDTQYF. CDR3 in DNA: TGCAGTGCAACTGGACTAGCGAATCCAGATACGCAGTATTTT.